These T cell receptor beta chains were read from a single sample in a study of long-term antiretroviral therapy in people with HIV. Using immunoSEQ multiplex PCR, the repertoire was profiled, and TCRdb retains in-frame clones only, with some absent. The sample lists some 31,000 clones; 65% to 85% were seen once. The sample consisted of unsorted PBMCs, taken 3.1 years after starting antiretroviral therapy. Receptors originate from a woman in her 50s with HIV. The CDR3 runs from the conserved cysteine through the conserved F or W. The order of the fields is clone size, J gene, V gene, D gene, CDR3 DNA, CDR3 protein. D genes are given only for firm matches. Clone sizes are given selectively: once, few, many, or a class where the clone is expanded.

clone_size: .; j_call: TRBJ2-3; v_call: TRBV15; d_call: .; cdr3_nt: TGTGCCACCAGCAGAAGGGACCTTCTGAATACGCAGTATTTT; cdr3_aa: CATSRRDLLNTQYF
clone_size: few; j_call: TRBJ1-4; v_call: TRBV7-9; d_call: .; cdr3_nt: TGTGCCAGCAGCCCACTACCTTGGAATAATGAAAAACTGTTTTTT; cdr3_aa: CASSPLPWNNEKLFF
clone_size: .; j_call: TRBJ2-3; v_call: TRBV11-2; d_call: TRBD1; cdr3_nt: TGTGCCAGCAGCTTGGGGGACAGGGTCACAGATACGCAGTATTTT; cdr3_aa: CASSLGDRVTDTQYF
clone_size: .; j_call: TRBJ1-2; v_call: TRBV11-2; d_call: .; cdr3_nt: TGTGCCAGCAGCTTAGCTTGGGGAAATGGCTATGGCTACACCTTC; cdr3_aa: CASSLAWGNGYGYTF
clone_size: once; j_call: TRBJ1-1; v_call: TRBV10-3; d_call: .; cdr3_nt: TGTGCCATCAGTGCTGGGGCCGCGAACACTGAAGCTTTCTTT; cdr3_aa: CAISAGAANTEAFF
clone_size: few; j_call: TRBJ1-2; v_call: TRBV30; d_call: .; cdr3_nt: TGTGCCTGGAATGGTCCGACCTATGGCTACACCTTC; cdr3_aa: CAWNGPTYGYTF
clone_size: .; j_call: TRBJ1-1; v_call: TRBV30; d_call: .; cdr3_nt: TGTGCCTGGAGTGTACTACGGATGAACACTGAAGCTTTCTTT; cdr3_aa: CAWSVLRMNTEAFF
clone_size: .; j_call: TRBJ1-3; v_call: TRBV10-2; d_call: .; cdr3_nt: TGCGCCAGCAGTGAGCAGCCCCTCCTCGGAAACACCATATATTTT; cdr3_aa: CASSEQPLLGNTIYF
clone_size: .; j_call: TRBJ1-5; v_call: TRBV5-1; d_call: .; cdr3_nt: TGCGCCAGCAGCTTGGGGGACGCCGGAGGGGAGCCCCAGCATTTT; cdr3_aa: CASSLGDAGGEPQHF
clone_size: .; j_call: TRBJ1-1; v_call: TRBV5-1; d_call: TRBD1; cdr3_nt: TGCGCCAGCAGCTTGGCCCAGGGGGGCAATGCTGAAGCTTTCTTT; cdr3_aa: CASSLAQGGNAEAFF
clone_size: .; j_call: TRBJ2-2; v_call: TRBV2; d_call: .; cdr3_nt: TGTGCCAGCAGTGACGCGCTTGGTATCACCGGGGAGCTGTTTTTT; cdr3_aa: CASSDALGITGELFF
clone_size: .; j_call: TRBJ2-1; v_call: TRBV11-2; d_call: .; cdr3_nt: TGTGCCAGCAGCTTATTCGCGGGGTCCTCCTACAATGAGCAGTTCTTC; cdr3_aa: CASSLFAGSSYNEQFF
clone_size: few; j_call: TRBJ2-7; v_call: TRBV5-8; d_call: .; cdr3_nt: TGTGCCAGCAGCTTCACGGGATCCTGGGCCGAGCAGTACTTC; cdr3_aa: CASSFTGSWAEQYF
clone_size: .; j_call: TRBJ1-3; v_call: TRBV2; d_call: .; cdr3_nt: TGTGCCAGCAGTTCCACGGGTCGCTCTGGAAACACCATATATTTT; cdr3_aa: CASSSTGRSGNTIYF
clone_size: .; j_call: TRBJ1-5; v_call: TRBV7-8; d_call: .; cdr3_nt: TGTGCCAGCAGCTTTCAGGGGTCGAGCAATCAGCCCCAGCATTTT; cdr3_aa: CASSFQGSSNQPQHF
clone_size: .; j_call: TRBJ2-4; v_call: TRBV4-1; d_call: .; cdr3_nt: TGCGCCAGCAGCCAACAAAGGGAGGACATTCAGTACTTC; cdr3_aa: CASSQQREDIQYF
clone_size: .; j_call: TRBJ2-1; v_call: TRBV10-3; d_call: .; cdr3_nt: TGTGCCATCAGTCCGACCGGGGGGCTAGGCTACAATGAGCAGTTCTTC; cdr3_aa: CAISPTGGLGYNEQFF
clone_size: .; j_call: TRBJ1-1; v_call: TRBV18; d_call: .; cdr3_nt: TGTGCCAGCTCACCCGCGTCGGGGCGGGACACTGAAGCTTTCTTT; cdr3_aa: CASSPASGRDTEAFF
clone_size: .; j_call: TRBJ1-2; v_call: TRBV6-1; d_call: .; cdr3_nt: TGTGCCAGCTTAAGGATACCCACCATGCCCTATGGCTACACCTTC; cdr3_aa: CASLRIPTMPYGYTF
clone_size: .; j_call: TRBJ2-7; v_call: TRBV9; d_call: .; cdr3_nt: TGTGCCAGCAGCGTAGTACCGTCACCCCGGAACGAGCAGTACTTC; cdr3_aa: CASSVVPSPRNEQYF
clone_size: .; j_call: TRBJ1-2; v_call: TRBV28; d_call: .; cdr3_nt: TGTGCCAGCAGTTTACCAACAGATGGGGGCTACACCTTC; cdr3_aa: CASSLPTDGGYTF
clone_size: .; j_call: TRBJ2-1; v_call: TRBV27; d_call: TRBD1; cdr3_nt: TGTGCCAGCATGGACAGGGAGCTCTCCTACAATGAGCAGTTCTTC; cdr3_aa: CASMDRELSYNEQFF
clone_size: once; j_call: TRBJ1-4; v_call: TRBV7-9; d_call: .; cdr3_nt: TGTGCCAGCAGCTATGCCGGGACGGATAATGAAAAACTGTTTTTT; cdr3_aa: CASSYAGTDNEKLFF
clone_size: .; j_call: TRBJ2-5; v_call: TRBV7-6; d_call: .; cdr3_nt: TGTGCCAGCAGCTCAGCTGGACAGCTCCAAGAGACCCAGTACTTC; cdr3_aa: CASSSAGQLQETQYF
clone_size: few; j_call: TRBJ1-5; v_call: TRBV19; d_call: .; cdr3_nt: TGTGCCAGTAATTATGCACAGCGCAATCAGCCCCAGCATTTT; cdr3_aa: CASNYAQRNQPQHF
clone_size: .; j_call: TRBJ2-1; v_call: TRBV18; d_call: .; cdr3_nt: TGTGCCAGCTCACCCCGCCGCGATGAGCAGTTCTTC; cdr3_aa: CASSPRRDEQFF
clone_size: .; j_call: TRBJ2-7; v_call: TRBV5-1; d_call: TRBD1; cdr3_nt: TGCGCCAGCAGCTTGGGGACAGGCCTCTCCTACGAGCAGTACTTC; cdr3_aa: CASSLGTGLSYEQYF
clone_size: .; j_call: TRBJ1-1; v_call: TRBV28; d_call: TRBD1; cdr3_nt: TGTGCCAGCAGTGACAGGGGTCTATTTGAAGCTTTCTTT; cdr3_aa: CASSDRGLFEAFF
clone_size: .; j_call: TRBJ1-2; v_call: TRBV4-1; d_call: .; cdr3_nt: TGCGCCAGCAGCCAAGTGGGCCAGGGCCTCTATGGCTACACCTTC; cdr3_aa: CASSQVGQGLYGYTF
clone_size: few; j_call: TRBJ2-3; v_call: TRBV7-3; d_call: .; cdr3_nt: TGTGCCAGCAGCTTAACGCGGCGAGATACGCAGTATTTT; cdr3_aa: CASSLTRRDTQYF
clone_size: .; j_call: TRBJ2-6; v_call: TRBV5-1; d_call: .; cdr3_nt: TGCGCCAGCAGCTTGGATGTGGGCTCTGGGGCCAACGTCCTGACTTTC; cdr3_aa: CASSLDVGSGANVLTF
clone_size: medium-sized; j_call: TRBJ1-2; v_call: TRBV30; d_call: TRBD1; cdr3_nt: TGTGCCTGGAGTTACCGGGACAGAGATGGCTACACCTTC; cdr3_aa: CAWSYRDRDGYTF
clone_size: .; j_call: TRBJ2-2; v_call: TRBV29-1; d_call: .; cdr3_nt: TGCAGCGTCCTGACCGGGGAGCTGTTTTTT; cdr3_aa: CSVLTGELFF
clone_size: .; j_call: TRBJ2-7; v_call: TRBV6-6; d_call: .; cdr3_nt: TGTGCCAGCAGTTACGACAGGCACCCCTACGAGCAGTACTTC; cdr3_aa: CASSYDRHPYEQYF
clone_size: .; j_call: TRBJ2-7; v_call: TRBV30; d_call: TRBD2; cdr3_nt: TGTGCCTGGACCTCACGGGGGGGATACCCCTACGAGCAGTACTTC; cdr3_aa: CAWTSRGGYPYEQYF
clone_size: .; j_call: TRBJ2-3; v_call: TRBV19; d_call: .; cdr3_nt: TGTGCCAGTAGTACCAGTGGGGGCCCCAGCACAGATACGCAGTATTTT; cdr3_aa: CASSTSGGPSTDTQYF
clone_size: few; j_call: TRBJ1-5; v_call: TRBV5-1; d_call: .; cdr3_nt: TGCGCCAGCCCTCAAAGGGCGTGTCGAAGCAATCAGCCCCAGCATTTT; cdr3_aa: CASPQRACRSNQPQHF
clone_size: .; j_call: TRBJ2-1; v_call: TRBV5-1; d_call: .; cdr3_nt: TGCGCCAGCAGCCCACTTCGGGGGTCCTACAATGAGCAGTTCTTC; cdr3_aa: CASSPLRGSYNEQFF
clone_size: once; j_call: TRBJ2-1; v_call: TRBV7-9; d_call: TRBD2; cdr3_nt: TGTGCCAGCAGCTTACCCGGGACTAGCGGGGGGACGCACAATGAGCAGTTCTTC; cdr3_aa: CASSLPGTSGGTHNEQFF
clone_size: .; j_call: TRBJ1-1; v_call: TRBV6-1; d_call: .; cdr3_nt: TGTGCCAGCAGGACAGGGAACACTGAAGCTTTCTTT; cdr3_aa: CASRTGNTEAFF
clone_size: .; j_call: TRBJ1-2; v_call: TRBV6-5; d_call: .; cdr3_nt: TGTGCCAGCAGTTACGGGTGGGGGGGCTATGGCTACACCTTC; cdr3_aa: CASSYGWGGYGYTF
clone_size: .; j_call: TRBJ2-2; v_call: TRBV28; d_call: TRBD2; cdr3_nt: TGTGCCAGCAGTAACCCCGAGACTAGCGGTTACACCGGGGAGCTGTTTTTT; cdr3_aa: CASSNPETSGYTGELFF
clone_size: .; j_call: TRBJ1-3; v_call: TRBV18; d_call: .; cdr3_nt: TGTGCCAGCTCACCATCAGTTTCTGGAAACACCATATATTTT; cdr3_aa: CASSPSVSGNTIYF
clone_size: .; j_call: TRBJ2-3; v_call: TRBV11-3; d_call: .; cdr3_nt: TGTGCCAGCAGCTATACGCAGGCAGATACGCAGTATTTT; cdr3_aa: CASSYTQADTQYF
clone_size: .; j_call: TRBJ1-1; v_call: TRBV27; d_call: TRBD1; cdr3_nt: TGTGCCAGCAGTTTGGGACAGGGGAACACTGAAGCTTTCTTT; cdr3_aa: CASSLGQGNTEAFF
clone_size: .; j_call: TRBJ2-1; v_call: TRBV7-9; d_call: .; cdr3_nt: TGTGCCAGCAGCTTAGAAGTGGGGCTGGGGATATACAATGAGCAGTTCTTC; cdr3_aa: CASSLEVGLGIYNEQFF
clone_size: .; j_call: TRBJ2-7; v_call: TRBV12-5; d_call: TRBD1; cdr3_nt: TGTGCTAGTGGTTTGGATAATAGGGGGACAGGGCCCTACGAGCAGTACTTC; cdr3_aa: CASGLDNRGTGPYEQYF
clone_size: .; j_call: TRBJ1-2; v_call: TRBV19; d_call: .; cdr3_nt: TGTGCCAGTAGTATAGGGCCTGGGGGCATGGACTATGGCTACACCTTC; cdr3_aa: CASSIGPGGMDYGYTF
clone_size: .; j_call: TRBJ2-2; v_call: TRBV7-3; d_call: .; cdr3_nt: TGTGCCAGCAGGGGGGGTTCTGGGGAGCTGTTTTTT; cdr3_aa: CASRGGSGELFF
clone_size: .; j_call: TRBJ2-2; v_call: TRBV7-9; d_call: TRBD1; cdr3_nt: TGTGCCAGCAGCCCGACAGGGGTCACCGGGGAGCTGTTTTTT; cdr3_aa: CASSPTGVTGELFF
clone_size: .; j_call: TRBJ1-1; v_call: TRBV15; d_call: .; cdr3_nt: TGTGCCACCAGAACTATCTGGGCAAGGTTAGACACTGAAGCTTTCTTT; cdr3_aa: CATRTIWARLDTEAFF
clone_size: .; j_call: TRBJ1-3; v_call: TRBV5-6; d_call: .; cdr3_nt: TGTGCCAGCAGTTGGGGGGACTCTGGAAACACCATATATTTT; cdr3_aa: CASSWGDSGNTIYF
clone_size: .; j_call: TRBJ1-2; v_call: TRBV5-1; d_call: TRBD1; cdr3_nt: TGCGCCAGCAGCTTGGAGGTTGGGACAGGGAGTTACACCTTC; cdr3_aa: CASSLEVGTGSYTF
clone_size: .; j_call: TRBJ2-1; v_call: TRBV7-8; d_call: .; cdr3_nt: TGTGCCAGCAGCCCACCGAGGGCCGCGATTGATGAGCAGTTCTTC; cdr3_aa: CASSPPRAAIDEQFF
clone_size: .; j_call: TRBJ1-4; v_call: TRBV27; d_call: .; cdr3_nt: TGTGCCAGCAGTTTATGGCTAAATGAAAAACTGTTTTTT; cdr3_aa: CASSLWLNEKLFF
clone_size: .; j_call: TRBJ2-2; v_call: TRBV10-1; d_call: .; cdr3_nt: TGCGCCAGCAAAGCGAACACCGGGGAGCTGTTTTTT; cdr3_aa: CASKANTGELFF
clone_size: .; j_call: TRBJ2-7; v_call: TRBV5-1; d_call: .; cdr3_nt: TGCGCCAGCAGCTTGGACAGCCTCTACGAGCAGTACTTC; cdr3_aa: CASSLDSLYEQYF
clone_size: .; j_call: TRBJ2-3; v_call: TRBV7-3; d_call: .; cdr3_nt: TGTGCCAGCAGCCTGGACCGGAGGGCAGATACGCAGTATTTT; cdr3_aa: CASSLDRRADTQYF
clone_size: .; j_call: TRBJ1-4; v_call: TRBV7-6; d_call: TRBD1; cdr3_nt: TGTGCCAGCAGCCTCAACCGGGACAGGGGAGCTGAAAAACTGTTTTTT; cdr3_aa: CASSLNRDRGAEKLFF
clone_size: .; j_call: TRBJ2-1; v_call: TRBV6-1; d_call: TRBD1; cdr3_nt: TGTGCCAGCAACGAAGGCACAGGGGTTCCCAATGAGCAGTTCTTC; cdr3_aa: CASNEGTGVPNEQFF